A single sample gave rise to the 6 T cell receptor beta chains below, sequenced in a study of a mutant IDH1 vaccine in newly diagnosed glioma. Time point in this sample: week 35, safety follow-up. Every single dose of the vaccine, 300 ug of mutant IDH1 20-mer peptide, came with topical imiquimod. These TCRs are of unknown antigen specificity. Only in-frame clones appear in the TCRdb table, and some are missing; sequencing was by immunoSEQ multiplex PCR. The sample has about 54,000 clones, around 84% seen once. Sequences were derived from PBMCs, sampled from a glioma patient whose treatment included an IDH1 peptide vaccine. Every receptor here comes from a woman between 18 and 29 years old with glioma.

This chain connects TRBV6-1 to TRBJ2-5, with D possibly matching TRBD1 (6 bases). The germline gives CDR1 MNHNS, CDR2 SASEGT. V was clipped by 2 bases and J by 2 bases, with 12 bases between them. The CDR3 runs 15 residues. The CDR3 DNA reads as TGTGCCAGCAGTGAAAGAGTGGGGGCACAAGAGACCCAGTACTTC. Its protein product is CASSERVGAQETQYF.

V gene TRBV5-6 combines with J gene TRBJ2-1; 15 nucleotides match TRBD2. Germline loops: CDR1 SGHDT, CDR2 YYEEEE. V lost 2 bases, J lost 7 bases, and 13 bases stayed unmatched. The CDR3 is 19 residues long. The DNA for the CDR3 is TGTGCCAGCAGCTTACCCGGACTAGCGGGAGGGCCCTCATGGAATGAGCAGTTCTTC. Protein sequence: CASSLPGLAGGPSWNEQFF.

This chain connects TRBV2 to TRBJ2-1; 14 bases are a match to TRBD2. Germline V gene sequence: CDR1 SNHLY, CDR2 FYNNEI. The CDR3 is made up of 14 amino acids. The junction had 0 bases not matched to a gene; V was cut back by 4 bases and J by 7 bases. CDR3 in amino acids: CASSGTSGRNEQFF. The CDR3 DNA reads TGTGCCAGCAGTGGGACTAGCGGGAGGAATGAGCAGTTCTTC.

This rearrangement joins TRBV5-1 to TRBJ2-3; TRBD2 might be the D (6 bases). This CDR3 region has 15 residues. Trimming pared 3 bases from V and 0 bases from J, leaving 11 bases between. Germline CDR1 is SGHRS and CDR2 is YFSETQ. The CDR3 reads CASSSTTRSTDTQYF. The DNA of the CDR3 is TGCGCCAGCAGCTCGACGACTAGGAGCACAGATACGCAGTATTTT.

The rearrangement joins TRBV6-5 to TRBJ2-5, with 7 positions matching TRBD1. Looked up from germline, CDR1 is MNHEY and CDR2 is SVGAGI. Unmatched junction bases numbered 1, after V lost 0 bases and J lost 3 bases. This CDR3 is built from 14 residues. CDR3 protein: CASSYSGTEETQYF. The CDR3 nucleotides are TGTGCCAGCAGTTACTCAGGGACAGAAGAGACCCAGTACTTC.

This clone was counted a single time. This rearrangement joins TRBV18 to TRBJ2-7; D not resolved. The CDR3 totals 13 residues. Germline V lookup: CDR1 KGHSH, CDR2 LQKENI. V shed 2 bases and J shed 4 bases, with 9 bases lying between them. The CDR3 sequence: CASSPLNSYEQYF. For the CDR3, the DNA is TGTGCCAGCTCACCATTAAACTCTTACGAGCAGTACTTC.